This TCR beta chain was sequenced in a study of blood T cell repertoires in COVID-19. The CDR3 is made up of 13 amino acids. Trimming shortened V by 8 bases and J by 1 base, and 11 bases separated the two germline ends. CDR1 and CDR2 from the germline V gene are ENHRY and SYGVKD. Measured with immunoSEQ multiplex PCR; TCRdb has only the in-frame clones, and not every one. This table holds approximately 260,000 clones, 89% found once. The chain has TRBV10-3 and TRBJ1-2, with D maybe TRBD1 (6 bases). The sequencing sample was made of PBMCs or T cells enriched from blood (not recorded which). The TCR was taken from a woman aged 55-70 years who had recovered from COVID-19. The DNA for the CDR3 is TGTGCCATCCGGACAGAGGGTAACTATGGCTACACCTTC. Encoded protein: CAIRTEGNYGYTF.